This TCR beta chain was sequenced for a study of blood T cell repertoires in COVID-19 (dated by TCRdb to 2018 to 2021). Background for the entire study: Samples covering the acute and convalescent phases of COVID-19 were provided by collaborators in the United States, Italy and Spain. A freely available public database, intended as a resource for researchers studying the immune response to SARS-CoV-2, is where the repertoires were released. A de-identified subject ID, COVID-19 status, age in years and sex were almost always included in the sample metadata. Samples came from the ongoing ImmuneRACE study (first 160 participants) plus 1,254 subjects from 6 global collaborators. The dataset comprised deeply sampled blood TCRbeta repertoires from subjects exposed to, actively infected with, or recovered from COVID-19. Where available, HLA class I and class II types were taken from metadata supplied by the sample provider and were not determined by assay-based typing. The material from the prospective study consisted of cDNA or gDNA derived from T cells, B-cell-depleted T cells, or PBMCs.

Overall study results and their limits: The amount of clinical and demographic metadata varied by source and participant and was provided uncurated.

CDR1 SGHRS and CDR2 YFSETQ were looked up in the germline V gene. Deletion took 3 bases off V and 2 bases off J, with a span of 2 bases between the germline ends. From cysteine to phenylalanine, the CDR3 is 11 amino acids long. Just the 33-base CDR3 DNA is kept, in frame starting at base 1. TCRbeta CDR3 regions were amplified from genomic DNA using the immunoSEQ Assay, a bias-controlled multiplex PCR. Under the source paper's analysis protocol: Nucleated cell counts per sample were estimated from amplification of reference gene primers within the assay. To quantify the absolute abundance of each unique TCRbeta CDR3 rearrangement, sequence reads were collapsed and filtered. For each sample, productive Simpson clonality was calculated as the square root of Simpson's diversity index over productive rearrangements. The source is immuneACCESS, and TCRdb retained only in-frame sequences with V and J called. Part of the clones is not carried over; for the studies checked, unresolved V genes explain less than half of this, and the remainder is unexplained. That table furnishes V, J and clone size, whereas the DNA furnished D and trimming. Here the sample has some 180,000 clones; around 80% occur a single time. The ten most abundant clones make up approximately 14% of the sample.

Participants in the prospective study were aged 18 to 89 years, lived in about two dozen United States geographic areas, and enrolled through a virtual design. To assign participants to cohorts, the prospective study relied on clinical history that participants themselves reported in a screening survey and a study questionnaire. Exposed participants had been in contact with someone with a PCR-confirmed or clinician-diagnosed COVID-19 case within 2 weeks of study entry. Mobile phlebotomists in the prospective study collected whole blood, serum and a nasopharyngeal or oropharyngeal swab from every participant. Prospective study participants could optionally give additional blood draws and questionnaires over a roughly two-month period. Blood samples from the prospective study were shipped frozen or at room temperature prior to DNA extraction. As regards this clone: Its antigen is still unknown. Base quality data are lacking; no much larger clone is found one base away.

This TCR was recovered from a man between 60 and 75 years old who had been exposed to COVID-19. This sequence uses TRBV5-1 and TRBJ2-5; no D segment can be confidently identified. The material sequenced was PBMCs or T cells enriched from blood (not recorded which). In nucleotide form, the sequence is TGCGCCAGCAGCTCACAAGAGACCCAGTACTTC. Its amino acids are CASSSQETQYF. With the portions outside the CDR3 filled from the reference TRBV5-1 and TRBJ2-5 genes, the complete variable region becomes KAGVTQTPRYLIKTRGQQVTLSCSPISGHRSVSWYQQTPGQGLQFLFEYFSETQRNKGNFPGRFSGRQFSNSRSEMNVSTLELGDSALYLCASSSQETQYFGPGTRLLVL.